This T cell receptor (beta chain) stems from a study of control samples from healthy donors and cancer patients. Profiling relied on immunoSEQ multiplex PCR, and the TCRdb table lists in-frame clones only, not all of them. The sample lists roughly 80,000 clones; 70% to 90% were seen once. The germline CDR1 and CDR2 sequences are PRHDT and FYEKMQ (reference sequence). The ends lost 5 bases at V and 6 bases at J; junction bases unmatched: 4. This CDR3 has 13 amino acids. The gene calls are TRBV13 and TRBJ1-2; TRBD1 matches at 9 bases. The specimen sequenced was blood. The sequence came from a woman between 50 and 59 years old in good health. DNA of the CDR3: TGTGCCAGCAGCCAGACAGGGGGACATGGCTACACCTTC. Its translation: CASSQTGGHGYTF. The whole variable domain, filled in from reference TRBV13 and TRBJ1-2, reads AAGVIQSPRHLIKEKRETATLKCYPIPRHDTVYWYQQGPGQDPQFLISFYEKMQSDKGSIPDRFSAQQFSDYHSELNMSSLELGDSALYFCASSQTGGHGYTFGSGTRLTVV.